Following are 28 T cell receptor beta chains from one sample sequenced in a study of CDR3 diversity in severe acne. TCRdb independently ran MiXCR on the PCR reads; one entry per CDR3 protein. This table holds about 85,000 distinct CDR3 sequences, around half found once. The sequenced sample consisted of blood. These receptors were obtained from a male donor in good health, serving as a control.

DNA of the CDR3: TGCGCCAGCAGTGAGTCGGGCAGATCCACTAGTGCTTGGACCTTC. This encodes CASSESGRSTSAWTF. The rearrangement links TRBV10-2 to TRBJ1-2; D remains ambiguous. Germline V CDR1 and CDR2: WSHSY, SAAADI. Trimming shortened V by 0 bases and J by 14 bases, and 22 bases separated the two germline ends. The CDR3 is 15 residues long.

This clonotype was seen once. The V and J genes are TRBV20-1 and TRBJ2-1, with TRBD2 matching 13 bases. The CDR3 spans 16 residues. Germline lookup yields CDR1 DFQATT and CDR2 SNEGSKA (reference sequence). V was pared by 0 bases and J by 8 bases, with 7 bases of the junction left unmatched. In DNA, the CDR3 is TGCAGTGCTAGAGATACCGGACTAGCGGGGGCCTATGAGCAGTTCTTC. This gives the protein CSARDTGLAGAYEQFF.

This clonotype was recorded a few times. This rearrangement joins TRBV19 to TRBJ1-2, with a possible D match to TRBD1 (5 bases). The germline gives CDR1 LNHDA, CDR2 SQIVND (reference sequence). The CDR3 runs 12 residues. The V end lost 5 bases, the J end lost 8 bases, and 12 bases lay between the germline ends. In DNA, the CDR3 is TGTGCCAGTAGTTTTTCAGGGATGGGCTACACCTTC. Protein product: CASSFSGMGYTF. Looking up the rest from reference TRBV19 and TRBJ1-2 gives the full variable domain: DGGITQSPKYLFRKEGQNVTLSCEQNLNHDAMYWYRQDPGQGLRLIYYSQIVNDFQKGDIAEGYSVSREKKESFPLTVTSAQKNPTAFYLCASSFSGMGYTFGSGTRLTVV.

This clonotype was seen a few times. The chain couples TRBV5-4 to TRBJ2-7, with D perhaps TRBD1 (5 bases). Trimming cost V 3 bases and J 5 bases, with 12 bases left between them. Per germline, CDR1 SGHNT and CDR2 YYREEE (reference sequence). The CDR3 covers 13 residues. The CDR3 sequence: CASSWTHQNEQYF. The DNA for the CDR3 is TGTGCCAGCAGCTGGACACATCAGAACGAGCAGTACTTC.

On this clonotype itself: One junction end disagrees with the germline gene, perhaps due to a read error. This chain joins TRBV6-5 and TRBJ2-7; D gene uncertain. CDR1 and CDR2 (germline): MNHEY, SVGAGI. The CDR3 runs 12 residues. Here the CDR3 reads CTSSVTNSGQYF. The CDR3 DNA reads TGTACCAGCAGTGTGACGAATTCCGGGCAGTACTTC.

This clonotype appeared a few times. The chain carries TRBV29-1 and TRBJ1-5, with D maybe TRBD1 (6 bases). The CDR3 has 14 amino acids. The germline gives CDR1 SQVTM, CDR2 ANQGSEA. Between the trimmed V and J ends, which lost 5 bases and 1 base, there was a span of 12 bases. The CDR3: CSVSQGKSNQPQHF. DNA for the CDR3: TGCAGCGTTTCACAGGGTAAGAGCAATCAGCCCCAGCATTTT.

The chain carries TRBV7-3 and TRBJ2-3; D remains ambiguous. Germline CDR1 and CDR2: SGHTA and FQGTGA. The CDR3 consists of 12 residues. V gave up 8 bases and J gave up 4 bases, with 10 bases separating them. The CDR3 reads CASSRKADTQYF. Here the CDR3 DNA reads TGTGCCAGCTCTAGGAAAGCAGATACGCAGTATTTT.

The V gene is TRBV4-1, the J gene TRBJ1-4; no reliable D call. The CDR3 loop spans 13 amino acids. CDR1 MGHRA and CDR2 YSYEKL come from the germline V gene. V dropped 4 bases and J dropped 7 bases, with 10 bases sitting between them. CDR3 sequence reads: CASSPRWGEKLFF. The CDR3 DNA sequence: TGCGCCAGCAGCCCCAGATGGGGTGAAAAACTGTTTTTT.

This clonotype was counted a single time. The V call is TRBV19, the J call TRBJ2-7, with TRBD1 identical over 11 bases. Germline V gene lookup returns CDR1 LNHDA and CDR2 SQIVND (reference sequence). The CDR3 is 14 amino acids. The V and J ends lost 3 bases and 4 bases, in that order; junction bases with no gene match: 2. CDR3 nucleotides: TGTGCCAGTAGTATCGGGACAGGGGGGTACGAGCAGTACTTC. Protein: CASSIGTGGYEQYF.

This clonotype counts as medium-sized. The rearrangement joins TRBV5-1 to TRBJ2-7; the match to TRBD1 covers 8 bases. Trimming cost V 0 bases and J 5 bases; bases outside gene matches: 7. Germline V gives CDR1 SGHRS, CDR2 YFSETQ. The CDR3 length is 15 residues. DNA of the CDR3: TGCGCCAGCAGCTTGGATCAGGGGGCCTATAACGAGCAGTACTTC. Translation gives CASSLDQGAYNEQYF.

The gene calls are TRBV4-1 and TRBJ1-2; no firm D call. CDR3 length: 13 residues. The germline CDR1 and CDR2 sequences are MGHRA and YSYEKL. The ends were cut back, 0 bases at V and 4 bases at J, with 6 bases in the middle. The CDR3: CASSQESLYGYTF. The CDR3 nucleotides read TGCGCCAGCAGCCAAGAGTCCCTCTATGGCTACACCTTC.

This clonotype appeared many times. The rearrangement joins TRBV25-1 to TRBJ1-4, with D tentatively TRBD1 (5 bases). The CDR3 extends over 15 amino acids. The V end lost 1 base, the J end lost 7 bases, and 13 bases lay between the germline ends. Germline loops: CDR1 MGHDK, CDR2 SYGVNS. The CDR3 spells CASSESRRGGEKLFF. The CDR3 bases are TGTGCCAGCAGTGAATCCCGTAGGGGTGGTGAAAAACTGTTTTTT.

The chain combines TRBV10-2 with TRBJ2-3, with 15 positions matching TRBD2. Trimming took 4 bases from V and 4 from J; bases not matched to a gene: 3. CDR3 length: 16 residues. Germline CDR1 and CDR2: WSHSY and SAAADI. The CDR3 is CASSGGLAGGPDTQYF. DNA for the CDR3: TGCGCCAGCAGTGGGGGACTAGCGGGGGGCCCAGATACGCAGTATTTT.

The chain uses TRBV7-8 and TRBJ2-7; D may be TRBD1 (7 bases). Germline V gene sequence: CDR1 SGHVS, CDR2 FQNEAQ. This CDR3 is 14 amino acids long. V gave up 2 bases and J gave up 3 bases, with 11 bases separating them. The CDR3 DNA sequence: TGTGCCAGCAGCTTACCAGGGGGACTCTACGAGCAGTACTTC. Residues: CASSLPGGLYEQYF.

The chain links TRBV20-1 to TRBJ2-1, with 14 positions matching TRBD2. V was clipped by 3 bases and J by 6 bases; unmatched bases: 10. The CDR3 spans 17 residues. The V gene's germline CDR1 is DFQATT and CDR2 SNEGSKA (reference sequence). The CDR3 sequence is CSARGLAGALPCNEQFF. The CDR3 coding sequence is TGCAGTGCTAGGGGACTAGCGGGGGCCCTCCCGTGCAATGAGCAGTTCTTC.

The gene calls are TRBV13 and TRBJ1-2, with D possibly TRBD1 on 5 matching bases. The CDR3 runs to 17 residues. Trimming pared 5 bases from V and 0 bases from J, leaving 19 bases between. Per the germline V gene, CDR1 is PRHDT and CDR2 is FYEKMQ (reference sequence). CDR3: CASSLRYATAANYGYTF. The CDR3 DNA is TGTGCCAGCAGCCTGCGGTATGCGACAGCAGCTAACTATGGCTACACCTTC.

Ten or more counts support this clonotype. J is TRBJ1-2 and V is TRBV29-1, with 7 bases lining up with TRBD1. Trimming at V came to 7 bases and at J to 4 bases, leaving 6 bases not matched to a gene. This CDR3 comprises 12 residues. CDR1 SQVTM and CDR2 ANQGSEA come from the germline V gene. This CDR3 is CSGLGQSYGYTF. The CDR3 DNA follows: TGCAGCGGTTTGGGACAGTCCTATGGCTACACCTTC.

CDR3 in amino acids: CAGRKQGASDEQYF. The DNA of the CDR3 is TGTGCCGGCCGAAAACAGGGGGCTAGCGACGAGCAGTACTTC. The V gene is TRBV27, the J gene TRBJ2-7, with 9 positions matching TRBD1. V gave up 11 bases and J gave up 5 bases; unmatched junction bases: 13. Germline lookup yields CDR1 MNHEY and CDR2 SMNVEV (reference sequence). CDR3 length: 14 amino acids.

This clonotype was counted at least ten times. The chain recombines TRBV2 with TRBJ2-7; no firm D call. V was pared by 4 bases and J by 4 bases, with 5 bases between. This CDR3 is built from 11 residues. Germline V gene lookup returns CDR1 SNHLY and CDR2 FYNNEI. For the CDR3, the DNA is TGTGCCAGCAGTGCGGAATACGAGCAGTACTTC. Its translation is CASSAEYEQYF.

The chain carries TRBV7-3 and TRBJ2-2; 11 positions match TRBD2. In germline, CDR1 is SGHTA, CDR2 FQGTGA. Trimming removed 8 bases from V and 1 base from J; junction bases left unmatched: 3. This CDR3 contains 15 residues. The CDR3 region has the DNA TGTGCCAGCGCCGGACTAGCGGGGAACACCGGGGAGCTGTTTTTT. It specifies CASAGLAGNTGELFF.

This rearrangement joins TRBV20-1 to TRBJ2-3, with 9 bases that match TRBD2. J was trimmed by 1 base and V by 6 bases; bases with no gene match: 2. This CDR3 has 13 residues. Germline V gene lookup returns CDR1 DFQATT and CDR2 SNEGSKA (reference sequence). CDR3 nucleotides: TGCAGTGCAGGACTAGCGCGCACAGATACGCAGTATTTT. Translated, it gives CSAGLARTDTQYF.

This chain joins TRBV7-9 and TRBJ2-5, with a possible D match to TRBD2 (5 bases). V lost 3 bases to trimming and J lost 2 bases, with 19 bases between them. Germline V gene data show CDR1 as SEHNR and CDR2 as FQNEAQ (reference sequence). There are 17 residues in the CDR3. Here the CDR3 reads CASSLGSAGGRQETQYF. The DNA for the CDR3 is TGTGCCAGCAGCTTGGGTTCGGCGGGTGGGAGACAAGAGACCCAGTACTTC.

In its sample, this clonotype was seen many times. This chain links TRBV30 with TRBJ2-7; 7 positions agree with TRBD1. CDR1 is GTSNPN and CDR2 is SVGIG in the germline V gene (reference sequence). Losses at the gene ends were 8 bases for V and 2 bases for J; bases not matched to a gene: 24. The CDR3 length is 18 residues. The CDR3 reads CAQIHRISNRDSTYEQYF. CDR3 bases: TGTGCCCAAATACACCGAATATCAAACCGGGACAGTACCTACGAGCAGTACTTC.

There are many counts of this clonotype. V is TRBV9 and J is TRBJ1-2, with D possibly matching TRBD1 (5 bases). Germline loops: CDR1 SGDLS, CDR2 YYNGEE. CDR3 length: 17 amino acids. Trimming cost V 3 bases and J 10 bases, with 28 bases left between them. The DNA of the CDR3 is TGTGCCAGCAGCGCCACAACCGGGACCGATTTTGGTGGGCCCTACACCTTC. This sequence encodes CASSATTGTDFGGPYTF.

The chain carries TRBV9 and TRBJ2-7; D unresolved. Between the trimmed V and J ends, which lost 0 bases and 1 base, there was a span of 8 bases. CDR1 is SGDLS and CDR2 is YYNGEE in the germline V gene. The CDR3 contains 14 residues. CDR3 nucleotide sequence: TGTGCCAGCAGCGTAGGGTCCTGGTCCTACGAGCAGTACTTC. This translates into CASSVGSWSYEQYF. Supplemented by reference TRBV9 and TRBJ2-7, the full variable domain reads DSGVTQTPKHLITATGQRVTLRCSPRSGDLSVYWYQQSLDQGLQFLIQYYNGEERAKGNILERFSAQQFPDLHSELNLSSLELGDSALYFCASSVGSWSYEQYFGPGTRLTVT.

In its sample, this clonotype was seen a few times. Compared with germline, one end of the junction differs, possibly owing to a read error. V and J are TRBV29-1 and TRBJ1-4; 10 bases are shared with TRBD1. This CDR3 comprises 14 residues. Germline values: CDR1 SQVTM, CDR2 ANQGSEA. CDR3 bases: TGCAGCGTTGGCGAGGGACAGGGGAGGGAAAAGCTGTTTTTT. Residues: CSVGEGQGREKLFF.

V is TRBV24-1 and J is TRBJ2-7; the match to TRBD2 covers 8 bases. With V trimmed by 0 bases and J by 7 bases, 4 bases remained unmatched. CDR1 and CDR2 (germline): KGHDR, SFDVKD. CDR3 length equals 14 residues. The DNA of the CDR3 is TGTGCCACCAGTGATTTGGCCAGCGGGGGAGAGCAGTACTTC. Its protein product is CATSDLASGGEQYF.

This clonotype has only a few counts. The rearrangement joins TRBV29-1 to TRBJ2-6; D possibly corresponds to TRBD2 (6 bases). This CDR3 comprises 16 residues. Germline V CDR1 and CDR2: SQVTM, ANQGSEA. The V end was cut by 1 base, the J end by 4 bases, with 14 bases between. The DNA of the CDR3 is TGCAGCGTTGAAGGGTCAGGGACTCGAGGGGCCAACGTCCTGACTTTC. Amino acid sequence: CSVEGSGTRGANVLTF.